This T cell receptor beta chain came from a study of control samples from healthy donors and cancer patients. CDR3 length: 19 amino acids. Trimming took 2 bases from V and 0 from J; bases not matched to a gene: 10. Germline V CDR1 and CDR2: SGHDN, FVKESK. Clones were sequenced by immunoSEQ multiplex PCR, and TCRdb holds only the in-frame ones, with some missing. The data show 45,000 to 60,000 clones, with approximately 92% seen just once and 0.65% to 0.95% held by the top ten. What was sequenced was PBMCs. The gene calls are TRBV14 and TRBJ2-6; 7 nucleotides agree with TRBD1. The clonotype comes from a man younger than 45 with colorectal cancer. The CDR3 loop reads CASSQRRTGSHSGANVLTF. The CDR3 DNA sequence: TGTGCCAGCAGCCAACGAAGGACAGGCTCTCACTCTGGGGCCAACGTCCTGACTTTC.